Listed below are T cell receptor delta chains from one sample, sequenced in a study of gamma-delta chains in newborns, infants, children. TCRdb ran CATT on the reads. The repertoire has more than 3,500 delta-chain clones, around 2.2% of them found once; the top ten carry 11% to 15%. The sample consisted of blood. The source is a child who was a newborn, infant or young child, either healthy, febrile or measles-vaccinated (not recorded which). The conserved cysteine and the conserved F or W are not part of the CDR3 here.

cdr3_aa v_call
ACDTVGVLGDTLTAQLF TRDV2
ACDILGLTAQLF TRDV2
ACDDWGPSWDTRQMF TRDV2
ACDTVLGDTLTAQLF TRDV2
ALYSTEGYAYPWMDKLI TRDV1
ACDRLGDTDKLI TRDV2
ACDRTGEALSWDTRQMF TRDV2
ACDTWGIRSSWDTRQMF TRDV2
ALGNWGIREADKLI TRDV3
ACDSTGSSWDTRQMF TRDV2
ALGELPAYTDKLI TRDV1
ACDLTGAPSSWDTRQMF TRDV2
ACDTVWGTYSSWDTRQMF TRDV2
ACDTVLGDPASSWDTRQMF TRDV2
ALGPLTGGSLSLSWDTRQMF TRDV1
ACDSLGDSATDKLI TRDV2
ACDTGYLFSWDTRQMF TRDV2
ACDTVSGSSWDTRQMF TRDV2
ACDTWGMDKLI TRDV2
ACDQVLGDTLSWDTRQMF TRDV2
ACDTLLGGSWDTRQMF TRDV2
ACDTLGDKAWDTRQMF TRDV2
ACDTGWGGTSWDTRQVF TRDV2
ACDILLGDTRGDTRQMF TRDV2
ACDTVLGDKQKPSWDTRQMF TRDV2
ALGELVSLGTWDTRQMF TRDV1
ACDRPTGGYASWDTRQMF TRDV2
ACDSLHWGIPWDTRQMF TRDV2
ACDTGGPIVPDKLI TRDV2
ACDTVVGGYAWDTRQMF TRDV2
ACDTAAGSWDTRQMF TRDV2
ACDTLGITAQLF TRDV2
ACDVLGDTRRTRWDTRQMF TRDV2
ACDSTGGPSSWDTRQMF TRDV2
ACDLVLGDTSSWDTRQMF TRDV2
AFRPTPALGDTRYTDKLI TRDV3
ACDKVLGDTWDTRQMF TRDV2
ACDTVTGSWDTRQMF TRDV2
AFGLHPTDKLI TRDV3
ALAIPTPYTDKLI TRDV1
ALVGPGSYPYWDRSRDTRQMF TRDV1
ACDPTGSSWDTRQMF TRDV2
ACDLLGDIAWDTRQMF TRDV2
ACDTVLGGSSWDTRQMF TRDV2
ACDTAGGPSWDTRQMF TRDV2
AFKTPWGIRLI TRDV3